The present entry profiles one T cell receptor (beta chain) with its context. This clonotype showed up many times. No antigen is known for it. The input lacks base qualities; no much larger clone sits a single base away. TCR beta CDR3 regions were amplified from RNA transcripts. The first round of RT-PCR for the TCR CDR3 was performed with the HTBI primer set and the Qiagen OneStep RT-PCR kit. The libraries were constructed in a second round of multiplex PCR and then size-selected and purified. Sequencing of the libraries was done on an Illumina HiSeq2000 using paired-end 100 bp reads. Turning to the authors' computational methods: SOAPnuke was used to process the raw data, throwing out any read that contained adapters or uncalled bases, had a mean Phred below 15, or lacked an exact constant-primer or identifier match. High-quality paired reads were merged with COPE v1.2.5, and unique nucleotide sequences were defined as clonotypes. MiTCR v1.1 was used to align clonotypes to the IMGT TRBV, TRBD and TRBJ reference segments. The analysis included only V-J combinations with a frequency above 0.0001, which together covered around 99% of the repertoires. A TCS score was defined as the ratio between F50 (clonal expansion) and ExV (chaos), using BLOSUM62-based TCRdist between CDR3 peptides within each V-J. Welch's t-statistics and random forest reduced around 550 V-J features to some 14, which were used in a naive Bayes classifier (R e1071). TCRdb trimmed the raw reads at Q25, called clones with MiXCR and kept productive beta chains. Each CDR3 protein appears once, grouped with its most common genes and DNA. These V and J calls derive from TCRdb rather than the authors' analysis. Across this sample there are approximately 600,000 distinct CDR3 sequences, with more than 11% seen only once. The ten largest clonotypes hold around 5.4% of the sample.

Hyperthyroidism patients were newly diagnosed, had a disease duration of under 2 months, and were aged 18 to 65 years. Patients with uncontrolled infections, other autoimmune diseases, pregnancy or lactation were excluded. Clinical symptoms, serum thyroxine and TRAb, thyroid ultrasound, and orbital computed tomography formed the basis for the diagnoses. Blood from progressor patients was collected at the time of first diagnosis with hyperthyroidism, before any ophthalmopathy symptoms had appeared. PBMCs were isolated from around 10 ml of fresh peripheral blood by Ficoll-Paque density gradient centrifugation. Progressor patients were initially diagnosed with Graves' hyperthyroidism and developed ophthalmopathy during follow-up. Total RNA was extracted with Trizol reagent, and quality was checked on an Agilent 2100 Bioanalyzer. This record comes from a study of T cells in Graves' hyperthyroidism and ophthalmopathy (dated by TCRdb to about 2019). Context from the whole study: Peripheral blood was collected at initial diagnosis, before any treatment. Whether ophthalmopathy could be predicted prospectively was tested in an independent validation cohort made up of fewer than 20 hyperthyroidism patients plus 17 patients who later progressed to ophthalmopathy. Following sampling, methimazole starting at 30 mg daily was given to hyperthyroidism patients, and high-dose intravenous methylprednisolone was given to ophthalmopathy patients. Thyroid tissue and blood T-cell repertoires from six Graves' hyperthyroidism patients were also compared in the study. For training and testing, the roughly 97 patients in the discovery cohort were randomly divided in a 7:3 ratio. To identify distinguishing TCR V-J signatures, a discovery cohort of 95 to 100 patients was used, comprising some 43 with Graves' ophthalmopathy and around 60 with stable Graves' hyperthyroidism. The paper describes TCR Vbeta CDR3 sequencing of some 130 peripheral blood samples, made up of 43 ophthalmopathy patients, 70 to 75 hyperthyroidism patients and approximately 17 progressor patients.

The germline V gene yields SNHLY for CDR1 and FYNNEI for CDR2. Cut back by 5 bases and 3 bases, the V and J ends lie 11 bases apart. From its cysteine to its phenylalanine, the CDR3 spans 13 amino acids. Only the CDR3 region is kept as DNA, spanning 39 bases read in frame from base 1. What the research found in general, with its limitations: Sample size was not statistically predetermined, and blinding of investigators to group allocation was not performed. Most expanded thyroid clonotypes (frequency above 0.001) were also found in blood, which suggests that blood repertoires may mirror thyroid immune responses. A 13 V-J signature model separated ophthalmopathy from stable hyperthyroidism, with around 90% sensitivity and around 84% specificity in cross-validation and 80%/75% in testing. During validation, the model predicted progression to ophthalmopathy a median of approximately 7 months ahead of onset, with more than 55% sensitivity and 72% to 80% specificity.

The sequence is built from TRBV2 and TRBJ2-7, with a weak D call of TRBD1 (6 bases match). The receptor comes from a woman younger than 45 with Graves' hyperthyroidism that later progressed to Graves' ophthalmopathy. The sequenced sample was blood. The CDR3 protein sequence reads: CASSTGTFYEQYF. The nucleotide sequence reads as follows: TGTGCCAGCAGTACCGGGACATTCTACGAGCAGTACTTC.